This T cell receptor (beta chain) was sequenced for a study of blood T cell repertoires in COVID-19. Recruited during active infection, patients (from Seattle) were subsequently followed longitudinally. As processed by the authors: The assay estimated nucleated cells by amplifying reference gene primers. Profiling relied on immunoSEQ multiplex PCR, and the TCRdb table lists in-frame clones only, not all of them. The V and J calls and the clone size are those of that table, but D and trimming were determined from the DNA. This table has around 160,000 clones, roughly 88% appearing once. Germline CDR1 reads MNHEY; CDR2 reads SMNVEV (reference sequence). This CDR3 contains 15 residues. The V gene lost 7 bases and the J gene lost 7 bases, with 23 bases spanning the gap.

The chain employs TRBV27 and TRBJ2-7; a weak D match, TRBD1 (6 bases). The sample comprised peripheral blood. The TCR sequence derives from a woman aged 60-70 years with COVID-19, enrolled during active disease. CDR3 amino acids: CASNPVKTGLEEQYF. CDR3 DNA: TGTGCCAGCAATCCCGTTAAGACAGGTTTGGAGGAGCAGTACTTC.